The clone carrying this T cell receptor (beta chain) was observed a few times. CDR3 size: 14 residues. Germline V gene lookup returns CDR1 SGDLS and CDR2 YYNGEE. J was trimmed by 4 bases and V by 4 bases; bases with no gene match: 3. TCRdb's table, derived via immunoSEQ multiplex PCR, lists solely in-frame clones and lacks some. The sample records about 41,000 clones, around 89% being singletons. This sample is part of a study of OX40 agonist ivuxolimab in advanced cancers. The sequencing used CD4+ or CD8+ T cells sorted from blood, collected in a trial of the OX40 agonist ivuxolimab. The source is an adult with an advanced solid tumor such as melanoma, head and neck, liver or kidney cancer. The V gene is TRBV9, the J gene TRBJ1-5, with 9 bases identical to TRBD1. CDR3 loop: CASSTGTGNQPQHF. The DNA for the CDR3 is TGTGCCAGCAGCACCGGGACAGGGAATCAGCCCCAGCATTTT.